This record concerns one T cell receptor (beta chain) sequence. Its cognate antigen is unknown. Vbeta (60) and Jbeta (13) primers were used in the PCR. Produced via immunoSEQ multiplex PCR; TCRdb's table is partial and in-frame only. The sample lists 90,000 to 150,000 clones, 70% to 80% occurring once. The CDR3 totals 12 residues. Per germline, CDR1 SGHRS and CDR2 YFSETQ. V was shortened by 4 bases and J by 0 bases, with 5 bases between the two germline ends. These data originate in a study of cytomegalovirus exposure and HLA in healthy donors. Notes on the study in general: An analysis that came later showed most CMV-associated TCR beta chains appearing HLA-restricted.

V is TRBV5-1 and J is TRBJ2-7, with a weak D call TRBD2 (5 bases). The source material was PBMCs. This clonotype was sampled from a woman between 35 and 50 years old in good health and CMV-seropositive. The CDR3 loop reads CASSRDSYEQYF. The CDR3 DNA is TGCGCCAGCAGCCGGGACTCCTACGAGCAGTACTTC.